Listed here are 23 T cell receptor beta chains from one sample, sequenced in a study of early T cells in non-severe SARS-CoV-2 infection. From the 5' RACE reads, TCRdb called clonotypes with MiXCR, one entry per CDR3 protein. The table includes 40,000 to 45,000 distinct CDR3 sequences, about 6.5% detected once. The sequencing used whole blood, collected at baseline. These TCRs come from an adult who was a healthcare worker with PCR-confirmed SARS-CoV-2 infection or an uninfected control (not recorded which).

There are a few counts of this clonotype. The V and J genes are TRBV3-1 and TRBJ2-1, with 11 bases that match TRBD2. The CDR3 extends over 18 amino acids. The ends lost 3 bases at V and 0 bases at J; junction bases unmatched: 7. Germline CDR1 is LGHDT and CDR2 is YNNKEL (reference sequence). CDR3 in amino acids: CASSQEVAGGPSYNEQFF. In DNA, the CDR3 is TGTGCCAGCAGCCAGGAAGTAGCGGGGGGGCCCTCCTACAATGAGCAGTTCTTC.

This clonotype was recorded many times. Germline and junction disagree at one end, which may indicate a read error. The chain joins TRBV7-7 to TRBJ2-1; TRBD2 matches at 8 bases. Looked up from germline, CDR1 is SSHAT and CDR2 is FNYEAQ (reference sequence). The CDR3 sequence is 13 residues long. This chain's CDR3 is CASSPGRGIEQFF. CDR3 bases: TGTGCTAGCAGCCCCGGGAGGGGCATTGAGCAGTTCTTC.

This clonotype was counted ten times or more. CDR3 protein: CASSLAASANNQPQHF. The CDR3 DNA sequence: TGTGCCAGCAGCTTAGCGGCCAGCGCTAATAATCAGCCCCAGCATTTT. The rearrangement joins TRBV7-8 to TRBJ1-5; D is uncertain. The germline CDR1 and CDR2 sequences are SGHVS and FQNEAQ. V shed 0 bases and J shed 4 bases, with 13 bases lying between them. The CDR3 totals 16 residues.

In this sample, this clonotype turned up many times. The chain carries TRBV6-5 and TRBJ2-6, with D perhaps TRBD1 (6 bases). Germline CDR1 reads MNHEY; CDR2 reads SVGAGI. Deletions cut 4 bases from V and 2 bases from J, with 9 bases between. The CDR3 runs 15 residues. The CDR3 loop is CASSSTGTGANVLTF. For the CDR3, the DNA is TGTGCCAGCAGTTCTACAGGGACTGGGGCCAACGTCCTGACTTTC.

Ten or more counts support this clonotype. This chain connects TRBV6-2 or TRBV6-3 to TRBJ1-5, with a tentative D call TRBD1 (6 bases). The V end lost 4 bases, the J end lost 6 bases, and 25 bases lay between the germline ends. This CDR3 comprises 18 residues. The germline V gene encodes CDR1 MNHEY and CDR2 SVGEGT. In DNA, the CDR3 is TGTGCCAGCAGTTCTATCCGAGGACAGAAAAAATATCGTCAGCCCCAGCATTTT. This translates into CASSSIRGQKKYRQPQHF.

The rearrangement uses TRBV7-3 and TRBJ1-1; D is unclear. The germline V and J ends were trimmed by 1 base and 0 bases, with 6 bases remaining between them. Germline values: CDR1 SGHTA, CDR2 FQGTGA. The CDR3 loop spans 14 amino acids. This CDR3 reads CASSLNNMNTEAFF. Written as DNA, the CDR3 is TGTGCCAGCAGCTTAAATAACATGAACACTGAAGCTTTCTTT.

This clonotype was observed at least ten times. V and J are TRBV12-5 and TRBJ1-1, with TRBD1 as a possible D gene (6 bases). Germline V CDR1 and CDR2: LGHNT, FRNRAP. Trimming pared 0 bases from V and 5 bases from J, leaving 16 bases between. The CDR3 spans 16 residues. Here the CDR3 DNA reads TGTGCTAGTGGTTTGGTAGAGGGGGGTAGGAGTACTGAAGCTTTCTTT. Translated: CASGLVEGGRSTEAFF.

In this sample, this clonotype turned up a few times. V and J are TRBV7-9 and TRBJ2-7; TRBD2 matches 11 bases. The germline CDR1 and CDR2 sequences are SEHNR and FQNEAQ (reference sequence). The CDR3 spans 15 residues. V was pared by 5 bases and J by 0 bases, with 3 bases of the junction left unmatched. The CDR3 spells CASSQTSGDSYEQYF. The CDR3 nucleotides are TGTGCCAGCAGCCAGACTAGCGGGGACTCCTACGAGCAGTACTTC.

This clonotype occurred many times. The chain uses TRBV28 and TRBJ2-1; no clear D. The CDR3 loop spans 12 amino acids. Germline V CDR1 and CDR2: MDHEN, SYDVKM. The V end was cut by 5 bases, the J end by 7 bases, with 9 bases between. CDR3 region: CASSRTANEQFF. The CDR3 nucleotides are TGTGCCAGCAGTCGAACTGCGAATGAGCAGTTCTTC.

This chain uses TRBV7-6 with TRBJ1-6, with D unresolved. This CDR3 contains 13 residues. Looked up from germline, CDR1 is SGHVS and CDR2 is FNYEAQ. Trimming removed 1 base at V and 8 bases at J, with 6 bases between. The CDR3 reads CASSLGGDSPLHF. In DNA, the CDR3 is TGTGCCAGCAGCTTAGGTGGAGATTCACCCCTCCACTTT. The full variable domain, in which reference TRBV7-6 and TRBJ1-6 provide the parts outside the CDR3, is GAGVSQSPRYKVTKRGQDVALRCDPISGHVSLYWYRQALGQGPEFLTYFNYEAQQDKSGLPNDRFSAERPEGSISTLTIQRTEQRDSAMYRCASSLGGDSPLHFGNGTRLTVT.

Only a few counts were recorded for this clonotype. The rearrangement uses TRBV5-4 and TRBJ1-2, with D possibly being TRBD1 (5 bases). Trimming took off 4 bases at V and 7 bases at J, with 17 bases between the two ends. The CDR3 sequence is 14 residues long. Per germline, CDR1 SGHNT and CDR2 YYREEE (reference sequence). CDR3 in amino acids: CASSRGSGFSGYTF. CDR3 DNA sequence: TGTGCCAGCAGCCGTGGGTCAGGGTTTAGTGGCTACACCTTC.

Ten or more counts support this clonotype. This chain links TRBV9 with TRBJ2-2; D not resolved. Trimming shortened V by 2 bases and J by 5 bases, and 1 base separated the two germline ends. The length of the CDR3 is 11 residues. In germline, CDR1 is SGDLS, CDR2 YYNGEE. The DNA for the CDR3 is TGTGCCAGCAGCGTGACCGGGGAGCTGTTTTTT. This codes for CASSVTGELFF.

This clonotype turned up a few times. The chain has TRBV10-2 and TRBJ2-3; 9 bases are a match to TRBD1. J was trimmed by 6 bases and V by 7 bases; bases with no gene match: 8. This CDR3 is 14 amino acids long. Germline CDR1 is WSHSY and CDR2 is SAAADI. The CDR3 reads CASNSDRGSDTQYF. CDR3 bases: TGCGCCAGCAATTCGGACAGGGGATCCGATACGCAGTATTTT.

There are many counts of this clonotype. The V and J genes are TRBV20-1 and TRBJ2-2; 11 bases line up with TRBD2. The germline CDR1 and CDR2 sequences are DFQATT and SNEGSKA (reference sequence). J was trimmed by 5 bases and V by 2 bases; bases with no gene match: 10. The length of the CDR3 is 17 residues. CDR3 amino acids: CSARSSSGGLTTGELFF. CDR3 coding DNA: TGCAGTGCTAGATCTTCTAGCGGGGGGCTTACAACCGGGGAGCTGTTTTTT.

This clonotype was found a few times. The CDR3: CAISELGMVNTEAFF. Written as DNA, the CDR3 is TGTGCCATCAGTGAGTTGGGGATGGTCAACACTGAAGCTTTCTTT. V is TRBV10-3 and J is TRBJ1-1; D remains unclear. The CDR3 extends over 15 amino acids. Deletions cut 1 base from V and 2 bases from J, with 11 bases between. Per germline, CDR1 ENHRY and CDR2 SYGVKD.

The chain uses TRBV7-9 and TRBJ2-3, with no clear D. Trimming cost V 5 bases and J 0 bases, with 3 bases left between them. Germline V gives CDR1 SEHNR, CDR2 FQNEAQ (reference sequence). This CDR3 contains 12 residues. CDR3 sequence reads: CASSESTDTQYF. CDR3 DNA sequence: TGTGCCAGCAGCGAAAGCACAGATACGCAGTATTTT.

The chain carries TRBV6-1 and TRBJ2-6, with no clear D. The V gene lost 2 bases and the J gene lost 1 base, with 6 bases spanning the gap. Germline V lookup: CDR1 MNHNS, CDR2 SASEGT. CDR3 length: 15 amino acids. CDR3 sequence reads: CASSELRSGANVLTF. The CDR3 nucleotides read TGTGCCAGCAGTGAATTGCGGTCTGGGGCCAACGTCCTGACTTTC.

This clonotype was counted ten times or more. The chain couples TRBV6-5 to TRBJ2-5; D is unresolved. V lost 2 bases and J 7 bases, leaving 11 bases between the germline ends. This CDR3 is built from 13 residues. The germline CDR1 and CDR2 sequences are MNHEY and SVGAGI. CDR3: CASSYILMGTQYF. The CDR3 bases are TGTGCCAGCAGTTACATCCTCATGGGGACCCAGTACTTC.

The V and J genes are TRBV7-9 and TRBJ2-1; no definite D call. The CDR3 covers 12 residues. CDR1 SEHNR and CDR2 FQNEAQ come from the germline V gene (reference sequence). The ends were cut back, 5 bases at V and 3 bases at J, with 5 bases in the middle. The CDR3 spells CASSRDYNEQFF. CDR3 nucleotides: TGTGCCAGCAGCCGAGACTACAATGAGCAGTTCTTC.

This clonotype occurred many times. V and J are TRBV11-1 and TRBJ2-3; 8 positions match TRBD2. This CDR3 comprises 15 residues. Germline V gene data show CDR1 as SGHAT and CDR2 as FQDESV (reference sequence). With 5 bases clipped from V and 5 bases from J, the junction kept 9 bases outside the gene matches. CDR3 loop: CASSRRSGGQDTQYF. The CDR3 DNA follows: TGTGCCAGCAGCCGACGGAGCGGGGGTCAAGATACGCAGTATTTT.

In this sample, this clonotype turned up a few times. The rearrangement uses TRBV2 and TRBJ1-1; 8 bases line up with TRBD1. The trim removed 4 bases at V and 0 bases at J, leaving 4 bases unmatched. Germline-derived CDR1 and CDR2 are SNHLY and FYNNEI. The length of the CDR3 is 15 residues. The CDR3 DNA reads TGTGCCAGCAGTGGAAGGACAGGGATGAACACTGAAGCTTTCTTT. Protein sequence: CASSGRTGMNTEAFF.

The table lists this clonotype with many counts. The chain uses TRBV7-2 and TRBJ1-2; D remains ambiguous. Trimming took 4 bases from V and 8 from J, leaving 17 bases between them. CDR1 and CDR2 (germline): SGHTA, FQGNSA. This CDR3 has 14 residues. The CDR3 sequence: CASSSYIGEEGYTF. The CDR3 nucleotides are TGTGCCAGCAGCTCATACATCGGGGAGGAGGGCTACACCTTC.

The chain employs TRBV5-1 and TRBJ2-1; D not certain. Deletions cut 4 bases from V and 2 bases from J, with 10 bases between. There are 14 residues in the CDR3. The germline CDR1 and CDR2 sequences are SGHRS and YFSETQ. As DNA, the CDR3 is TGCGCCAGCAGCACCGGAGCGACCTACAATGAGCAGTTCTTC. It translates to CASSTGATYNEQFF.